The T cell receptor beta chain described here comes from a study of T cells in Graves' hyperthyroidism and ophthalmopathy. RNA transcripts yielded amplified TCR beta CDR3 regions. When the TCR CDR3 underwent first-round RT-PCR, the HTBI primer set was used. TCRdb recomputed calls from the multiplex PCR reads with MiXCR, one row per CDR3 protein. The repertoire holds roughly 560,000 distinct CDR3 sequences, with roughly 15% as singletons. Germline CDR1 and CDR2: MNHEY and SMNVEV (reference sequence). The CDR3 runs 15 residues. Patients showing uncontrolled infection, other autoimmune disease, pregnancy or lactation were ineligible. Concerning this clonotype itself: This clone may be a read error of a much larger clone one base away.

The TCR originated in a middle-aged woman with Graves' ophthalmopathy. J is TRBJ2-7 and V is TRBV27, with D perhaps matching TRBD1 (7 bases). The sequencing sample was made of blood. CDR3 protein: CAGSFAGQKFYEQYF. The DNA for the CDR3 is TGTGCCGGCAGTTTTGCGGGACAGAAGTTTTACGAGCAGTACTTC.